Shown below are 20 T cell receptor beta chains from a single sample sequenced in a study of blood T cells in healthy people across ages. Combining a sample-barcoded 5' primer with a J-beta primer mix, a second PCR ran for roughly 7 to 11 cycles. TCRdb processed the 5' RACE reads anew with MiXCR; each CDR3 protein has one entry. The sample lists 1.5 million to 2 million distinct CDR3 sequences, roughly 30% seen once, with 7.7% in the top ten. Input material: blood. The receptor source for this set is a woman under 40 in good health.

There are many counts of this clonotype. The chain links TRBV7-9 to TRBJ2-7; 11 bases are a match to TRBD2. Germline CDR1 SEHNR, CDR2 FQNEAQ (reference sequence). Germline trimming cut 5 bases from V and 5 bases from J; bases unmatched to any gene: 8. The CDR3 covers 15 residues. The CDR3: CASSPGTSGRDEQYF. CDR3 nucleotide sequence: TGTGCCAGCAGCCCAGGGACTAGCGGAAGAGACGAGCAGTACTTC.

This clonotype was found many times. This chain joins TRBV6-6 and TRBJ2-5; 8 bases fit TRBD1. This CDR3 comprises 16 residues. V dropped 7 bases and J dropped 7; count of bases not matched to a gene: 17. Germline CDR1 MNHNY, CDR2 SVGAGI (reference sequence). CDR3 sequence: CASNPSMDRVLRTQYF. Here the CDR3 DNA reads TGTGCCAGCAACCCCTCGATGGACAGGGTCTTGCGGACCCAGTACTTC.

The chain carries TRBV5-1 and TRBJ2-1; TRBD2 matches 12 bases. Losses at the gene ends were 4 bases for V and 3 bases for J; bases not matched to a gene: 14. The CDR3 totals 19 residues. CDR1 is SGHRS, CDR2 YFSETQ, per germline. In nucleotides, the CDR3 is TGCGCCAGCAGCCCGCGGACTAGCGGGATGCTTGGTGACTACAATGAGCAGTTCTTC. Residues: CASSPRTSGMLGDYNEQFF.

A remark on this clonotype: A much larger clone lies one base from this, so it may be a read error. The chain has TRBV7-2 and TRBJ2-7; 12 nucleotides line up with TRBD2. Germline-derived CDR1 and CDR2 are SGHTA and FQGNSA. The CDR3 consists of 16 residues. The V and J ends lost 5 bases and 6 bases, in that order; junction bases with no gene match: 11. The CDR3 protein is CASSDGLAGNGGEQYF. The CDR3 nucleotides read TGTGCCAGCAGCGATGGACTAGCGGGAAATGGCGGCGAGCAGTACTTC.

This chain connects TRBV6-5 to TRBJ1-5; D might be TRBD1 (5 bases). Per germline, CDR1 MNHEY and CDR2 SVGAGI. The CDR3 spans 14 residues. The V end was cut by 6 bases, the J end by 6 bases, with 15 bases between. CDR3 residues: CASRSTGVGQPQHF. The DNA for the CDR3 is TGTGCCAGCAGATCAACAGGTGTGGGTCAGCCCCAGCATTTT.

V and J are TRBV5-5 and TRBJ2-1; 12 nucleotides agree with TRBD2. Unmatched junction bases numbered 8, after V lost 4 bases and J lost 3 bases. The germline V gene has CDR1 SGHKS and CDR2 YYEKEE (reference sequence). The CDR3 consists of 17 residues. CDR3 nucleotides: TGTGCCAGCAGCCGACTAGCGGGGGACCTTAACTACAATGAGCAGTTCTTC. Protein: CASSRLAGDLNYNEQFF.

This rearrangement joins TRBV6-2 or TRBV6-3 to TRBJ1-5; 9 bases agree with TRBD1. The CDR3 contains 13 residues. Germline CDR1 reads MNHEY; CDR2 reads SVGEGT. With V trimmed by 10 bases and J by 4 bases, 5 bases remained unmatched. The CDR3 here is CAIRDRDNQPQHF. CDR3 sequence (DNA): TGTGCCATACGGGACAGGGATAATCAGCCCCAGCATTTT.

This clonotype was counted many times. DNA for the CDR3: TGTGCCAGCAGTTACGGCGGGTCCTCATACTCCTACGAGCAGTACTTC. Translating gives CASSYGGSSYSYEQYF. The chain carries TRBV6-2 or TRBV6-3 and TRBJ2-7; weak D call: TRBD2 (5 bases). The CDR3 loop spans 16 amino acids. CDR1 is MNHEY and CDR2 is SVGEGT in the germline V gene. With 2 bases removed from V and 0 bases from J, the gap between germline ends came to 14 bases.

This clonotype was seen only a few times. At one of its ends the junction is not consistent with the germline gene, which may arise from a read error. The chain joins TRBV7-9 to TRBJ2-5, with a possible D match to TRBD1 (5 bases). This CDR3 has 16 residues. CDR1 SEHNR and CDR2 FQNEAQ come from the germline V gene (reference sequence). The CDR3, as DNA: TGTGCCAGCAGCTTAGCGTTGGACACCTACCAAGAGACCCGGTACTTC. The encoded protein is CASSLALDTYQETRYF.

The rearrangement links TRBV7-3 to TRBJ1-5; D is unclear. The CDR3 totals 13 residues. Per the germline V gene, CDR1 is SGHTA and CDR2 is FQGTGA. The germline V and J ends were trimmed by 5 bases and 7 bases, with 12 bases remaining between them. CDR3 protein: CASSKTLTQPQHF. The CDR3 DNA reads as TGTGCCAGCAGCAAGACACTCACCCAGCCCCAGCATTTT.

This clonotype occurred a few times. The J gene is TRBJ1-4, the V gene TRBV20-1, with a tentative D call TRBD1 (5 bases). The CDR3 spans 13 residues. Germline V gene data show CDR1 as DFQATT and CDR2 as SNEGSKA (reference sequence). With 3 bases removed from V and 8 bases from J, the gap between germline ends came to 13 bases. CDR3 in amino acids: CSASEGSGEKLFF. In nucleotides, the CDR3 is TGCAGTGCTAGTGAGGGGAGTGGCGAAAAACTGTTTTTT.

V is TRBV7-2 and J is TRBJ1-2; 7 bases align to TRBD1. Per the germline V gene, CDR1 is SGHTA and CDR2 is FQGNSA. CDR3 length: 15 residues. The V gene end was trimmed by 5 bases and the J gene end by 2 bases; junction bases not matched to a gene: 8. In DNA, the CDR3 is TGTGCCAGCAGCCTACAGGGGACCCTAAACTATGGCTACACCTTC. Amino acid sequence: CASSLQGTLNYGYTF.

The CDR3, as DNA: TGTGCCAGCAGTCAAGCGGGAGGGGGGTTGAATGAGCAGTTCTTC. It yields the protein CASSQAGGGLNEQFF. The chain is built from TRBV12-3 or TRBV12-4 and TRBJ2-1; 10 bases fit TRBD2. This CDR3 comprises 15 residues. J lost 7 bases, V lost 5 bases, and 8 bases had no gene match.

This clonotype was recorded at least ten times. The chain employs TRBV5-5 and TRBJ2-5; D may be TRBD2 (5 bases). The germline gives CDR1 SGHKS, CDR2 YYEKEE (reference sequence). CDR3 length: 18 residues. The germline V and J ends were trimmed by 0 bases and 4 bases, with 22 bases remaining between them. Here the CDR3 reads CASSLAGWTLSTRETQYF. For the CDR3, the DNA is TGTGCCAGCAGCTTGGCCGGTTGGACTCTATCGACGAGAGAGACCCAGTACTTC.

Notes on this clonotype: A junction end diverges from the germline sequence, so it may reflect a read error. The chain joins TRBV9 to TRBJ1-2; D gene unclear. Per the germline V gene, CDR1 is SGDLS and CDR2 is YYNGEE. The CDR3 has 15 amino acids. The CDR3 sequence is CAGSFRVEGRDGYTF. The CDR3 DNA follows: TGTGCCGGCAGCTTCCGGGTCGAGGGCCGGGATGGCTACACCTTC.

The chain recombines TRBV7-3 with TRBJ2-2; perhaps TRBD2 as D (6 bases). The CDR3 sequence is 14 residues long. CDR1 is SGHTA, CDR2 FQGTGA, per germline. The V end lost 7 bases, the J end lost 4 bases, and 13 bases lay between the germline ends. The CDR3 coding sequence is TGTGCCAGCACCATCAGGGAGGCCACCGGGGAGCTGTTTTTT. Encoded protein: CASTIREATGELFF. The full variable domain, completed using reference TRBV7-3 and TRBJ2-2, is GAGVSQTPSNKVTEKGKYVELRCDPISGHTALYWYRQSLGQGPEFLIYFQGTGAADDSGLPNDRFFAVRPEGSVSTLKIQRTERGDSAVYLCASTIREATGELFFGEGSRLTVL.

CDR3 in amino acids: CASRDRTSGGGEQFF. The CDR3 region has the DNA TGTGCCAGCAGAGATAGGACTAGCGGGGGGGGAGAGCAGTTCTTC. The J gene is TRBJ2-1, the V gene TRBV2, with 15 positions matching TRBD2. The CDR3 extends over 15 amino acids. The V gene end was trimmed by 6 bases and the J gene end by 10 bases; junction bases not matched to a gene: 7. Germline V gene sequence: CDR1 SNHLY, CDR2 FYNNEI.

The chain couples TRBV5-1 to TRBJ1-2; TRBD1 matches at 9 bases. V shed 3 bases and J 8 bases; nucleotides not matched to a gene: 14. Germline V gene sequence: CDR1 SGHRS, CDR2 YFSETQ. This CDR3 comprises 16 residues. Written as DNA, the CDR3 is TGCGCCAGCAGCTCACAAGGGACAGGGCGATCGGGAGGCTACACCTTC. As protein: CASSSQGTGRSGGYTF.

The chain joins TRBV28 to TRBJ1-6, with D maybe TRBD1 (5 bases). Trimming pared 2 bases from V and 14 bases from J, leaving 16 bases between. The CDR3 totals 14 residues. CDR1 and CDR2 (germline): MDHEN, SYDVKM. CDR3 loop: CASSLVGTGIALHF. The CDR3 coding sequence is TGTGCCAGCAGTTTAGTAGGGACTGGGATAGCCCTCCACTTT.

The rearrangement uses TRBV7-6 and TRBJ1-6; D not resolved. Between the trimmed V and J ends, which lost 1 base and 10 bases, there was a span of 8 bases. This CDR3 contains 13 residues. Per the germline V gene, CDR1 is SGHVS and CDR2 is FNYEAQ. Written as DNA, the CDR3 is TGTGCCAGCAGCTTAGTTGAGGGCTCACCCCTCCACTTT. Its translation: CASSLVEGSPLHF. Combining the CDR3 with reference TRBV7-6 and TRBJ1-6 gives the whole variable domain GAGVSQSPRYKVTKRGQDVALRCDPISGHVSLYWYRQALGQGPEFLTYFNYEAQQDKSGLPNDRFSAERPEGSISTLTIQRTEQRDSAMYRCASSLVEGSPLHFGNGTRLTVT.